This T cell receptor (beta chain) was captured in a study of cytomegalovirus exposure and HLA in healthy donors (dated by TCRdb to the late 2010s). As for the study more broadly: In an earlier analysis of approximately 500 of the donors, around 300 Gb of sequence data and approximately 120 million unique TCR beta sequences from 150 million to 200 million T cells were reported. In an earlier analysis of over 550 of the donors, high-throughput TCR beta sequencing was used to judge whether each TCR beta V gene segment behaved as functional or pseudogenic. High-throughput TCR immunosequencing, statistical association of individual TCRs with disease status, and machine learning were combined to predict cytomegalovirus infection status. The study profiled the T cell repertoires of approximately 700 subjects by immunosequencing and related them to cytomegalovirus serostatus. In a later analysis, previously published TCR beta repertoires from 666 donors were re-analyzed and high-resolution HLA genotyping was added so that TCR occurrence patterns could be studied. A separate validation cohort of over a hundred different subjects was used in addition to the 666-subject first cohort. Across approximately 420 genotyped donors of the cohort, an average of roughly 250,000 unique TCR beta nucleotide sequences per donor were sequenced, and 15% to 20% of those sequences were non-productive. An early release that covered several hundred HLA-typed donors contained approximately 300 gigabases of sequencing data and around 85 million unique TCR sequences. Typing coverage varied by locus: 629-630 donors for A, B, C, DRB1 and DQB1; roughly 560 for DQA1; about 570 for DPA1; roughly 450 for DPB1. Donor age, sex, ethnicity and CMV serostatus were compiled together with the repertoire data. The study aimed to test whether signatures of past pathogen exposure could be identified by cataloging public T cell receptors. Class I and class II HLA loci were covered by the typing at four-digit resolution. Of the roughly 410 genotyped donors, 81% were placed in the genetic ancestry cluster associated with self-reported Caucasian donors. All discovery cohort repertoires had been generated using a single sequencing platform. The later analysis used no new phenotypic data to find candidate immune exposures, relying instead on TCR beta sequences and their occurrence across donors. In a later genetic analysis, genome-wide SNP genotypes for about three fifths of the 666 donors were used, and that subset was treated as a discovery cohort. Because of strong linkage in the cohort, five DR-DQ haplotypes were treated as single units for association and clustering.

In regard to this clone: This clone's antigen is unknown. No qualities accompany the bases; no much larger clone lies one base away.

Library method: the immunoSEQ multiplex PCR assay. For the multiplex PCR, a mixture combining 60 forward primers for TCR Vbeta segments and 13 reverse primers for TCR Jbeta segments was used. The CDR3 region of rearranged TCR beta genes was amplified from genomic DNA by a multiplex PCR assay. Amplified TCR beta libraries were sequenced as 87-base-pair reads on the Illumina HiSeq System. On the study's bioinformatics: A later analysis counted tens of millions of unique TCR beta chains across the 666 repertoires, and around 9.9 million of these chains were shared by at least two donors. Raw reads were error-corrected and collapsed into unique sequences with a nearest-neighbor algorithm that merged closely related sequences to remove PCR and sequencing errors. Alignment of CDR3 sequences to IMGT reference sequences was used to assign V, D and J gene segments. For a sequence to be retained, at least a six-nucleotide match to both a V gene segment and a J gene segment was required. Rearrangements were called productive when the CDR3 lacked stop codons and stayed in frame with V and J; all others were non-productive. CDR3 was defined by IMGT convention, running from the second conserved V-encoded cysteine to the conserved J-encoded phenylalanine. The earlier analysis of about 500 of the donors excluded sequences that lacked an unambiguous match to a single V gene segment. In an earlier analysis of 450 to 750 of the donors, a V segment was called functional when productive rearrangements were above 56.7%, and segregating when the standard deviation between donors exceeded 5%. A statistical classification framework was developed to diagnose cytomegalovirus status using the catalog of TCR beta chain sequences. V and J gene assignment, in a later analysis, came from comparing TCR nucleotide sequences with IMGT/GENE-DB human TR gene sequences. A later analysis assigned CDR3 sequences and most-parsimonious VDJ recombination scenarios with the TCRdist pipeline. In a later analysis, each TCR beta chain was defined by its CDR3 amino acid sequence together with its V-gene family, and reads lacking a unique V-gene family were excluded. To address suspected cross-contamination and a sequencing artifact, a later analysis removed over 500 highly shared, low-generation-probability nucleotide sequences. In a later analysis, a clonal expansion index was calculated for each public chain from normalized within-repertoire ranks of inferred template counts. Generation probabilities in a later analysis came from a VDJ recombination model fitted to out-of-frame rearrangements, and those results were checked against IGoR. In a later analysis, TCR-TCR, TCR-HLA and TCR-CMV co-occurrence was scored with hypergeometric tests, and a repertoire-size bias correction was applied to TCR pairs. False discovery rates were estimated in a later analysis by permuting HLA or CMV assignments 20 times. In a later analysis, co-occurring TCRs were grouped with DBSCAN, and TCRdist sequence similarity was added when clustering was performed within HLA-allele-positive subsets. For co-occurrence clustering, repertoires with fewer than 30,000 or more than 120,000 public chains were excluded, along with a handful of repertoires with anomalous nucleotide sharing. Not all clones reach the TCRdb copy of this immuneACCESS table, which keeps in-frame sequences only. Checked studies attribute under half of the gap to unresolved V genes and leave the rest unexplained. V, J and clone size reflect that table, while D and trimming were determined from the DNA. The sample has roughly 240,000 clones on record, 82% of them singletons. The ten biggest clones cover over 5% of the sample.

What the authors observed across the whole study: When HLA alleles, especially DR and DQ, strongly co-occurred, TCR associations were difficult to assign to individual alleles. Presence/absence analyses assumed roughly uniform sequencing depth across donors, an assumption that may not hold. Correlated functional status among segregating V segments might reflect linkage disequilibrium, but an unknown experimental factor could not be ruled out. While some public TCRs were present in many individuals, most TCR sequences turned up only very rarely across donors. V-gene and J-gene trimming of TCR beta chains was associated with a missense DCLRE1C variant in a later genetic analysis, and the association was replicated in an independent cohort. In a later analysis, HLA-associated TCR beta chains showed more clonal expansion and lower generation probabilities than non-associated chains that were equally common. The classifier was reported to diagnose cytomegalovirus status with high specificity and sensitivity in both the original and validation cohorts. In a later analysis, 15,000 to 20,000 TCR beta sequences were associated with specific HLA alleles at a false discovery rate of 0.05. Because some donors lacked HLA typing at each locus, the association tests relied only on the typed subset. Some IMGT-functional V segments, including TRBV6-2 and TRBV6-3, could not be distinguished by the 87-base-pair reads and were therefore excluded. A later analysis found that most CMV-associated TCR beta chains appeared HLA-restricted, with HLA associations seemingly driven largely by CMV exposure. The study gave a list of under 200 TCR beta chains associated with cytomegalovirus. An earlier analysis of approximately 500 of the donors showed that most TCR beta V segments appeared in productive rearrangements either about 90% or about 30% of the time, which broadly matched IMGT annotations. According to a later genetic analysis, donors in an Asian-associated ancestry cluster had fewer N-insertions in productive TCRs than the approximately 650-donor mean. In this cohort, only TCR beta chains were sequenced, and detectable features were limited by the absence of alpha or paired-chain data. In vitro tests confirmed that a few of the cytomegalovirus-associated TCR beta chains recognize cytomegalovirus antigens. In a later analysis, several top co-occurrence clusters were reported to appear linked to parvovirus B19, influenza, CMV and Epstein-Barr virus. A cluster of highly shared sequence variants was judged likely to represent a technical artifact of the sequencing pipeline. A further reported finding was that TCR beta sequences accurately predicted the HLA-A and HLA-B alleles for most subjects in the first cohort. According to a later analysis, TCR association rates differed among HLA loci, with DRB1 alleles showing the most associated TCRs and HLA-C alleles showing the fewest. For the cohort, immune exposure information was limited to CMV serostatus. It was suggested by the authors that the approach could potentially be generalized to other disease states and immunological phenotypes. The earlier analysis of about 600 of the donors excluded 15 to 20 rarely observed V segments, including chromosome 9 orphons, because counts were too low.

The CDR3 has 17 amino acids, counting the end cysteine and phenylalanine. The read is trimmed to its CDR3 DNA, 51 bases read in frame from base 1. At the junction V is shortened by 0 bases and J by 1 base; bases outside the gene matches: 7. Per the germline V gene, SGHRS is the CDR1 and YFSETQ is the CDR2. The cohort comprised some 680 healthy bone marrow donors. Cohort members were all nominally healthy when sampled, although unrecorded immune exposures were likely present. The donor tested CMV seropositive, placing the donor among the 290 or so seropositive members of the cohort. A peripheral blood sample was provided by each donor, and peripheral blood mononuclear cells were used for TCR beta sequencing. Genomic DNA was extracted from the blood cell samples with the Qiagen DNeasy Blood Extraction Kit.

What was sequenced was PBMCs. The TCR comes from a woman in her 40s in good health and CMV-seropositive. The V and J segments used are TRBV5-1 and TRBJ2-7; TRBD2 matches 10 bases in the middle. This receptor carries the CDR3 CASSLAEASGRSYEQYF. In nucleotides, the sequence is TGCGCCAGCAGCTTGGCTGAGGCTAGCGGGAGATCCTACGAGCAGTACTTC.